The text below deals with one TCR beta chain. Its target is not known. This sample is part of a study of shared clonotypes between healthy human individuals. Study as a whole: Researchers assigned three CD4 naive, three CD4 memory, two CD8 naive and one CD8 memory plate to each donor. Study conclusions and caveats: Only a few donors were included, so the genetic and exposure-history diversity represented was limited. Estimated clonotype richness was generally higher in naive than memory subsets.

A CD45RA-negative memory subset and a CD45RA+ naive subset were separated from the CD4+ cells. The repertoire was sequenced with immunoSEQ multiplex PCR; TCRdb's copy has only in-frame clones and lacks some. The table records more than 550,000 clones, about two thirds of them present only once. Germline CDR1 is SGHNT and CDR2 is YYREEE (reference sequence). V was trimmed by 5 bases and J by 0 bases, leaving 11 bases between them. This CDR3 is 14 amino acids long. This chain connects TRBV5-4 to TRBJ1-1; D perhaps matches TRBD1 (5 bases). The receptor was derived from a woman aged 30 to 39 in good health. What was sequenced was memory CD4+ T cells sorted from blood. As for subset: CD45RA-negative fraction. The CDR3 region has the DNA TGTGCCAGCAGGCCCGGGGGGATGAACACTGAAGCTTTCTTT. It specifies CASRPGGMNTEAFF.